This T cell receptor beta chain was obtained from a study of T cell repertoires in cytomegalovirus infection. Study as a whole: Selection of CMV epitopes for the study included recently identified HLA-C-restricted and well-studied HLA-B-restricted ones. Based on public TCR beta signatures, there were indications of CMV infection and of a matching HLA type. General study points: Identification of carriers of CMV plus the relevant HLA was performed using cumulative public TCR beta family frequency. HLA-C-restricted CMV-specific TCR beta clonotypes prevailed in the ex vivo response.

TCRdb called the reads again in MiXCR, with one record for every CDR3 protein. The top ten clones hold roughly an eighth of a sample with hundreds of thousands of distinct CDR3 sequences, roughly 30% of them seen once. Comments on this clonotype: What it binds is unknown.

V was cut by 0 bases and J by 5 bases, with 16 bases left in between. CDR3 size: 16 residues. Germline V CDR1 and CDR2: MNHEY, SVGAGI. The chain combines TRBV6-5 with TRBJ2-5; D unclear. The TCR was taken from a human donor in good health (CMV status not recorded). Some clones in this sample may be carry-over from other donors' samples. The sequences come from cultured CD8+ T cells from PBMCs, collected from culture after CMV antigen stimulation. CDR3 region: CASSYSPRQIRETQYF. CDR3 in DNA: TGTGCCAGCAGTTACTCGCCCAGGCAGATCAGGGAGACCCAGTACTTC.